By frequency in the sample, the clone carrying this T cell receptor beta chain is medium-sized. Its antigen is unknown. This sample is part of a study of esophageal squamous cell carcinoma under preoperative chemotherapy. Study-wide points: Post-treatment tumor-infiltrating lymphocytes appeared partly derived from peripheral T cells migrating into the tumor.

This CDR3 has 15 residues. V was pared by 3 bases and J by 10 bases, with 6 bases of the junction left unmatched. Time point given: before preoperative PTX-NDP chemotherapy. TCRdb fed the PCR reads into MiXCR, producing one record per CDR3 protein. The sample shows more than 9,500 distinct CDR3 sequences, 50% to 55% of them seen only once. The J gene is TRBJ2-1, the V gene TRBV12-3 or TRBV12-4, with 13 bases that match TRBD2. The clonotype originates from a human donor with esophageal squamous cell carcinoma. The donor label of this sample is uncertain. The sample was taken from a patient given preoperative chemotherapy. The CDR3: CASSLGTSGTYEQFF. Written as DNA, the CDR3 is TGTGCCAGCAGTTTGGGGACTAGCGGGACCTACGAGCAGTTCTTC.